The 11 T cell receptor beta chains in this list originate from one sample, sequenced in a study of cytomegalovirus exposure and HLA in healthy donors. The PCR employed 60 Vbeta primers together with 13 Jbeta primers. Libraries were prepared by immunoSEQ multiplex PCR; TCRdb keeps only in-frame clonotypes and omits some of them. The clone table shows around 150,000 clones, with the ten largest holding roughly 2.7%. The sequenced material came from PBMCs. These receptors were taken from a middle-aged man in good health and CMV-seronegative.

The chain joins TRBV5-4 to TRBJ1-1, with D perhaps matching TRBD1 (5 bases). From germline, CDR1 is SGHNT and CDR2 YYREEE (reference sequence). V was clipped by 4 bases and J by 1 base, with 11 bases between them. This CDR3 has 14 residues. CDR3 nucleotides: TGTGCCAGCAGCCCTGTCAGGGCGAACACTGAAGCTTTCTTT. Translating gives CASSPVRANTEAFF.

J is TRBJ2-7 and V is TRBV6-5, with 12 positions matching TRBD1. Per the germline V gene, CDR1 is MNHEY and CDR2 is SVGAGI. V dropped 2 bases and J dropped 7; count of bases not matched to a gene: 6. The CDR3 contains 15 residues. The CDR3 region has the DNA TGTGCCAGCAGTTACCCGGGACAGGGGGCGCGGGAGCAGTACTTC. Residues: CASSYPGQGAREQYF.

V and J are TRBV10-3 and TRBJ1-1; no firm D call. V lost 0 bases, J lost 1 base, and 6 bases lay in between. Germline V CDR1 and CDR2: ENHRY, SYGVKD. The CDR3 is made up of 14 amino acids. CDR3 sequence reads: CAISESPGNTEAFF. The CDR3 DNA reads as TGTGCCATCAGTGAGTCTCCGGGGAACACTGAAGCTTTCTTT.

The V gene is TRBV4-2, the J gene TRBJ2-7, with 7 bases aligning to TRBD1. Germline assignment: CDR1 LGHNA and CDR2 YNFKEQ. V shed 1 base and J 4 bases; nucleotides not matched to a gene: 7. This CDR3 comprises 15 residues. The CDR3 DNA follows: TGTGCCAGCAGCCAAGTTATGACAGGGAAGTACGAGCAGTACTTC. It codes for CASSQVMTGKYEQYF.

The chain joins TRBV7-8 to TRBJ2-7; D is perhaps TRBD2 (5 bases). The CDR3 has 14 residues. Germline CDR1 and CDR2: SGHVS and FQNEAQ. V shed 2 bases and J shed 4 bases, with 12 bases lying between them. CDR3: CASSLTDGNYEQYF. As DNA, the CDR3 is TGTGCCAGCAGCTTAACGGACGGGAATTACGAGCAGTACTTC.

This chain links TRBV15 with TRBJ2-7, with 8 bases fitting TRBD2. In germline, CDR1 is LNHNV, CDR2 YYDKDF (reference sequence). V dropped 4 bases and J dropped 4; count of bases not matched to a gene: 9. The CDR3 extends over 15 amino acids. CDR3 DNA sequence: TGTGCCACCAGCACCCCGCGGGGGGCCCGATACGAGCAGTACTTC. It is translated as CATSTPRGARYEQYF.

The rearrangement uses TRBV5-1 and TRBJ1-3; TRBD1 might be the D (6 bases). CDR1 is SGHRS and CDR2 is YFSETQ in the germline V gene. The V gene lost 4 bases and the J gene lost 2 bases, with 10 bases spanning the gap. The CDR3 is 14 residues long. The CDR3 loop reads CASSPQGTGNTIYF. The CDR3, as DNA: TGCGCCAGCAGCCCGCAGGGGACTGGAAACACCATATATTTT.

The rearrangement uses TRBV7-2 and TRBJ2-7; perhaps TRBD2 as D (7 bases). The CDR3 spans 16 residues. Trimming shortened V by 5 bases and J by 2 bases, and 19 bases separated the two germline ends. From germline, CDR1 is SGHTA and CDR2 FQGNSA. The CDR3 DNA sequence: TGTGCCAGCAGCCGATATCCGGGGGGCCAGACCTACGAGCAGTACTTC. Its translation is CASSRYPGGQTYEQYF.

V gene TRBV6-5 combines with J gene TRBJ2-1; 10 bases are a match to TRBD1. V shed 11 bases, J shed 10 bases, and the junction held 11 bases outside the gene matches. The CDR3 is 13 amino acids. Germline values: CDR1 MNHEY, CDR2 SVGAGI. This CDR3 is CAGARDRGGEQFF. The CDR3 nucleotides read TGTGCCGGCGCCCGGGACAGGGGTGGAGAGCAGTTCTTC.

V and J are TRBV5-1 and TRBJ1-2; 7 bases agree with TRBD1. Losses at the gene ends were 4 bases for V and 3 bases for J; bases not matched to a gene: 6. The CDR3 has 14 amino acids. Germline V gene lookup returns CDR1 SGHRS and CDR2 YFSETQ. CDR3 sequence (DNA): TGCGCCAGCAGCCGAACAGACAGGGACTATGGCTACACCTTC. It is translated as CASSRTDRDYGYTF.

The rearrangement joins TRBV18 to TRBJ2-3; the D gene is possibly TRBD2 (5 bases). The ends were cut back, 3 bases at V and 4 bases at J, with 11 bases in the middle. The germline V gene encodes CDR1 KGHSH and CDR2 LQKENI. This CDR3 spans 14 amino acids. The CDR3 here is CASSPNSAADTQYF. The CDR3 region has the DNA TGTGCCAGCTCACCCAATAGCGCGGCAGATACGCAGTATTTT.